This entry is about one T cell receptor (beta chain). Its antigen is undetermined. Other DNA variants within this sample encode the same CDR3. The entry originates in a study of cytomegalovirus exposure and HLA in healthy donors. Overall study findings and caveats: In a later analysis, productive TCRs from donors in an Asian-associated ancestry cluster reportedly carried fewer N-insertions than the cohort mean.

Trimming took off 2 bases at V and 2 bases at J, with 4 bases between the two ends. CDR3 length: 12 amino acids. Germline-derived CDR1 and CDR2 are MNHEY and SVGAGI. PCR amplification relied on 60 Vbeta primers (plus 13 Jbeta primers). The protocol was immunoSEQ multiplex PCR, while the TCRdb copy is restricted to in-frame clones and leaves out a portion. The table has around 150,000 clones, 80% seen once. Whereas donors were nominally healthy upon sampling, unrecorded immune exposures were probable. The material sequenced was PBMCs. The TCR comes from a woman in her fifties or sixties in good health and CMV-seronegative. V is TRBV6-5 and J is TRBJ2-7, with D uncertain. Here the CDR3 DNA reads TGTGCCAGCAGTTACGGCCCCTACGAGCAGTACTTC. Protein product: CASSYGPYEQYF.